Each of the 9 T cell receptor beta chains below was sequenced from the same sample in a study of blood T cell repertoires in COVID-19. Sequencing was performed with immunoSEQ multiplex PCR; in TCRdb, only in-frame clones are kept and a portion is missing. The data contain some 180,000 clones, around 86% of them singletons. The sequencing sample was made of peripheral blood. These receptors all stem from a woman of 80 years or more with COVID-19, enrolled during active disease.

V gene TRBV28 combines with J gene TRBJ1-6; D perhaps matches TRBD1 (6 bases). Per the germline V gene, CDR1 is MDHEN and CDR2 is SYDVKM. Trimming took 4 bases from V and 10 from J, leaving 17 bases between them. There are 15 residues in the CDR3. CDR3 bases: TGTGCCAGCAGTTATAGTACAGGGCAATACTCACCCCTCCACTTT. Translation gives CASSYSTGQYSPLHF.

The rearrangement uses TRBV5-1 and TRBJ2-3; 10 nucleotides agree with TRBD2. This CDR3 region has 17 residues. Trimming cost V 2 bases and J 4 bases; bases outside gene matches: 10. The germline V gene encodes CDR1 SGHRS and CDR2 YFSETQ. CDR3 amino acids: CASSFYQREGQADTQYF. The CDR3 bases are TGCGCCAGCAGCTTTTACCAGCGGGAGGGCCAGGCAGATACGCAGTATTTT.

The chain couples TRBV28 to TRBJ2-2, with TRBD2 matching 7 bases. The CDR3 is 13 amino acids. The germline V gene encodes CDR1 MDHEN and CDR2 SYDVKM. Unmatched junction bases numbered 5, after V lost 9 bases and J lost 4 bases. This CDR3 reads CASISGSTGELFF. Here the CDR3 DNA reads TGTGCCAGTATTAGCGGGTCCACCGGGGAGCTGTTTTTT. Together with reference TRBV28 and TRBJ2-2, the CDR3 gives the full variable domain: DVKVTQSSRYLVKRTGEKVFLECVQDMDHENMFWYRQDPGLGLRLIYFSYDVKMKEKGDIPEGYSVSREKKERFSLILESASTNQTSMYLCASISGSTGELFFGEGSRLTVL.

A single count supports this clone. The chain combines TRBV5-1 with TRBJ2-3; weak D call: TRBD2 (6 bases). Deletions cut 0 bases from V and 6 bases from J, with 14 bases between. Germline V gives CDR1 SGHRS, CDR2 YFSETQ. The CDR3 loop spans 15 amino acids. This CDR3 is CASSLAAGSGDTQYF. CDR3 sequence (DNA): TGCGCCAGCAGCTTGGCGGCGGGATCGGGGGATACGCAGTATTTT.

The chain has TRBV27 and TRBJ1-2; D not certain. The CDR3 is made up of 13 amino acids. Trimming left V 2 bases short and J 6 bases short, with 10 bases between. Germline V gives CDR1 MNHEY, CDR2 SMNVEV (reference sequence). This chain's CDR3 is CASSLSQVDGYTF. DNA of the CDR3: TGTGCCAGCAGTTTAAGCCAGGTCGATGGCTACACCTTC.

The V call is TRBV27, the J call TRBJ2-1; 10 nucleotides agree with TRBD2. The CDR3 covers 15 residues. Germline trimming cut 5 bases from V and 6 bases from J; bases unmatched to any gene: 7. CDR1 and CDR2 (germline): MNHEY, SMNVEV (reference sequence). The DNA of the CDR3 is TGTGCCAGCAGTCGGGGACTAGCGAGGCCCAATGAGCAGTTCTTC. It yields the protein CASSRGLARPNEQFF.

This clone occurred a few times. The CDR3 spells CASSLDPRGGNTIYF. Written as DNA, the CDR3 is TGTGCCAGCAGTTTGGATCCCCGAGGAGGAAACACCATATATTTT. The chain links TRBV6-5 to TRBJ1-3; D not certain. V was pared by 4 bases and J by 4 bases, with 14 bases between. CDR3 length equals 15 residues. From germline, CDR1 is MNHEY and CDR2 SVGAGI.

The chain joins TRBV7-3 to TRBJ1-2; D gene uncertain. CDR3 size: 13 residues. Germline CDR1 reads SGHTA; CDR2 reads FQGTGA. V lost 2 bases, J lost 5 bases, and 9 bases lay in between. In nucleotides, the CDR3 is TGTGCCAGCAGCTTAGAGGGCGGTTATGGCTACACCTTC. This gives the protein CASSLEGGYGYTF.

This chain joins TRBV18 and TRBJ2-1, with 7 bases fitting TRBD2. The V gene end was trimmed by 3 bases and the J gene end by 1 base; junction bases not matched to a gene: 0. Per the germline V gene, CDR1 is KGHSH and CDR2 is LQKENI. The CDR3 consists of 14 residues. The CDR3 coding sequence is TGTGCCAGCTCACCGCGGGAGTCCTACAATGAGCAGTTCTTC. Protein: CASSPRESYNEQFF.